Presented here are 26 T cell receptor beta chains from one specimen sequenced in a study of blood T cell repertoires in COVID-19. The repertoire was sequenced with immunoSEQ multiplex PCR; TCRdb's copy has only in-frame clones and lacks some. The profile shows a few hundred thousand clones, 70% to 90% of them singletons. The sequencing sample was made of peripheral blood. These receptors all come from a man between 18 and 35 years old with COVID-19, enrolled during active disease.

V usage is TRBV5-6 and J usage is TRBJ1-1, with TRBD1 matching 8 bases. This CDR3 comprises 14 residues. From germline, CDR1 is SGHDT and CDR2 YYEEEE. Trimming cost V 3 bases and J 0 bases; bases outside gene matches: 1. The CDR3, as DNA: TGTGCCAGCAGCTGGGGACAGGTGAACACTGAAGCTTTCTTT. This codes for CASSWGQVNTEAFF.

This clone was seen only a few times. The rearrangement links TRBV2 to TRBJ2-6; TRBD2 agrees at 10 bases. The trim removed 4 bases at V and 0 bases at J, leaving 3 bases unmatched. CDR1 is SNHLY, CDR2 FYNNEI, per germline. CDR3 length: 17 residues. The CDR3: CASSGLAGFSGANVLTF. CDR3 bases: TGTGCCAGCAGTGGACTAGCGGGTTTCTCTGGGGCCAACGTCCTGACTTTC.

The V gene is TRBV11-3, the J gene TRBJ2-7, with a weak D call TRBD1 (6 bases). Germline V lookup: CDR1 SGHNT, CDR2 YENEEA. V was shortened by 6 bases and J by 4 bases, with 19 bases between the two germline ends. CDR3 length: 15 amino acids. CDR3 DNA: TGTGCCAGCAGTTCGGCTGTGGCAGGGGCTTACGAGCAGTACTTC. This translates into CASSSAVAGAYEQYF.

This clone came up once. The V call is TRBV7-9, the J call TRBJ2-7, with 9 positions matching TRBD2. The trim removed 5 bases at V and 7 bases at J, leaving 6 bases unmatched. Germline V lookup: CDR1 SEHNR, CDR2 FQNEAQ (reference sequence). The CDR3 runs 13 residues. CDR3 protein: CASSAVAGEEQYF. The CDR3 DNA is TGTGCCAGCAGCGCAGTAGCGGGAGAAGAGCAGTACTTC.

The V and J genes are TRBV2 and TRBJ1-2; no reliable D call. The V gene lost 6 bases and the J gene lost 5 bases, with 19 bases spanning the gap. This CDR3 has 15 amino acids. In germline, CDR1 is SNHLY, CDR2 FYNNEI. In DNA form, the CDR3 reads TGTGCCAGCAGCAACCAGGACCTCCCGGGATATGGCTACACCTTC. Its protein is CASSNQDLPGYGYTF.

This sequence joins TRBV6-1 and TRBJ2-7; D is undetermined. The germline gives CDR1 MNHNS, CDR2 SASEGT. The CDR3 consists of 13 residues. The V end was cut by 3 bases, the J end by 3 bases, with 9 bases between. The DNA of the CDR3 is TGTGCCAGCAGTGACCTAACGGGCTACGAGCAGTACTTC. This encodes CASSDLTGYEQYF.

CDR3 residues: CASSYGQGYEQYF. CDR3 coding DNA: TGTGCCAGTAGTTACGGACAGGGCTACGAGCAGTACTTC. The chain couples TRBV19 to TRBJ2-7; 8 bases map to TRBD1. Trimming cost V 5 bases and J 3 bases; bases outside gene matches: 3. The germline V gene has CDR1 LNHDA and CDR2 SQIVND (reference sequence). The CDR3 runs 13 residues.

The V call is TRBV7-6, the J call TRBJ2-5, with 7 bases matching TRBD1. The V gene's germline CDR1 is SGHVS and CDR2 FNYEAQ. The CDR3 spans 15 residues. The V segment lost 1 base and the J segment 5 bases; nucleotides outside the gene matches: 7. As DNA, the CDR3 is TGTGCCAGCAGCTTAGAAGACAGGGTTTGGGAGACCCAGTACTTC. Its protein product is CASSLEDRVWETQYF.

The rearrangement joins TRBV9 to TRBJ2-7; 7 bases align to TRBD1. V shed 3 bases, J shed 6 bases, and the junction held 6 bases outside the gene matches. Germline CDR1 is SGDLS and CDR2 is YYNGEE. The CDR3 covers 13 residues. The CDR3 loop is CASSATGVSEQYF. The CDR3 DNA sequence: TGTGCCAGCAGCGCTACAGGGGTCTCCGAGCAGTACTTC. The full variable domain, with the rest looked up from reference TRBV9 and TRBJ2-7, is DSGVTQTPKHLITATGQRVTLRCSPRSGDLSVYWYQQSLDQGLQFLIQYYNGEERAKGNILERFSAQQFPDLHSELNLSSLELGDSALYFCASSATGVSEQYFGPGTRLTVT.

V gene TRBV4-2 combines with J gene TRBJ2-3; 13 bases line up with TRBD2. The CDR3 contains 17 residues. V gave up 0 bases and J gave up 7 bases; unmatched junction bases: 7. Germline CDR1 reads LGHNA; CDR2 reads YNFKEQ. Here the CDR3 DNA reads TGTGCCAGCAGCCAAGATTTGAGGACTAGCGGGGGTAATACGCAGTATTTT. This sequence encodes CASSQDLRTSGGNTQYF.

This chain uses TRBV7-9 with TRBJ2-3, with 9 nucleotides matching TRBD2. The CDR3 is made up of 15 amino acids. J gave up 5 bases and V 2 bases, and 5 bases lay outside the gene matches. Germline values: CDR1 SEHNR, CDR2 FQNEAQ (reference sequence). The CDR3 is CASSLLREGQDTQYF. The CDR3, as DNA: TGTGCCAGCAGCTTACTGCGGGAGGGCCAAGATACGCAGTATTTT.

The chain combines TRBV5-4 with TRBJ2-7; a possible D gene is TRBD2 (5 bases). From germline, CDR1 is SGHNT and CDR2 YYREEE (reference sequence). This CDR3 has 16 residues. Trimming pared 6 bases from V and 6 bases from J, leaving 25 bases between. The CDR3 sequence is CASTRASAGLQGEQYF. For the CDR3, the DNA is TGTGCCAGCACCCGGGCAAGTGCCGGACTCCAAGGCGAGCAGTACTTC.

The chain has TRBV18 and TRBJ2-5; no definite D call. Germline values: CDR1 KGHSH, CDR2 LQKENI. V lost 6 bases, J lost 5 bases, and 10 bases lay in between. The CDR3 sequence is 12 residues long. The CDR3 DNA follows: TGTGCCAGCTCCCCCACTTACGAGACCCAGTACTTC. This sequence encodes CASSPTYETQYF.

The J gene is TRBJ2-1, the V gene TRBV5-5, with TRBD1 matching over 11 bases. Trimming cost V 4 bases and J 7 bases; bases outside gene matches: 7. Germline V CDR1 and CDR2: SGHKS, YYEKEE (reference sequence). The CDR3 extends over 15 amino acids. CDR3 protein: CASSPGQGAANEQFF. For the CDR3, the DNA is TGTGCCAGCAGCCCCGGACAGGGGGCGGCTAATGAGCAGTTCTTC.

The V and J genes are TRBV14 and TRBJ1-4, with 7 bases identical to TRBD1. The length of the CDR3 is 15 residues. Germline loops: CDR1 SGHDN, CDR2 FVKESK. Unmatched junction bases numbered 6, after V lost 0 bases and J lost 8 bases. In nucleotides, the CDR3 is TGTGCCAGCAGCCAAGAAAGGGGGCTCGGGGAAAAACTGTTTTTT. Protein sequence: CASSQERGLGEKLFF.

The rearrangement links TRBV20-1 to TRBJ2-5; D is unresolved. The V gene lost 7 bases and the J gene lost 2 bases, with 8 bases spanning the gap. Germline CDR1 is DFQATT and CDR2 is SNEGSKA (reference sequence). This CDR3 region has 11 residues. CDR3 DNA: TGCAGTGGAGCAGGTCAAGAGACCCAGTACTTC. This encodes CSGAGQETQYF.

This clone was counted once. CDR3 nucleotide sequence: TGTGCCAGCAGGCGACAGGGGGCTCAAGAGACCCAGTACTTC. This gives the protein CASRRQGAQETQYF. The J gene is TRBJ2-5, the V gene TRBV6-5, with 10 bases fitting TRBD1. This CDR3 is 14 amino acids long. J was trimmed by 2 bases and V by 6 bases; bases with no gene match: 3. CDR1 is MNHEY and CDR2 is SVGAGI in the germline V gene.

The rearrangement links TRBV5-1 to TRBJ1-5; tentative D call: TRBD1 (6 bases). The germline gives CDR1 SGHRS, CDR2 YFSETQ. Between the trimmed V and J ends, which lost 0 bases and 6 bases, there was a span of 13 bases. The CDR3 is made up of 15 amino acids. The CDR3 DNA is TGCGCCAGCAGCTTGGTGGCAGGGGATACTCAGCCCCAGCATTTT. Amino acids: CASSLVAGDTQPQHF.

This CDR3 reads CASSLGLAGTQNIQYF. In nucleotides, the CDR3 is TGTGCCAGCAGCTTGGGACTAGCGGGGACCCAAAACATTCAGTACTTC. The J gene is TRBJ2-4, the V gene TRBV5-6, with TRBD2 identical over 11 bases. This CDR3 spans 16 amino acids. Trimming removed 0 bases from V and 5 bases from J; junction bases left unmatched: 4. Germline V CDR1 and CDR2: SGHDT, YYEEEE.

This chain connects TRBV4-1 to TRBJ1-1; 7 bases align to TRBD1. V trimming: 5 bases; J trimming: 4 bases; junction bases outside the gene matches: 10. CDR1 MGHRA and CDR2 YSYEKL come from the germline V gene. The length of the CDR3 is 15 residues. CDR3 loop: CASSTTTGQATEAFF. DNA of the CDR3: TGCGCCAGCAGCACGACGACAGGGCAGGCCACTGAAGCTTTCTTT.

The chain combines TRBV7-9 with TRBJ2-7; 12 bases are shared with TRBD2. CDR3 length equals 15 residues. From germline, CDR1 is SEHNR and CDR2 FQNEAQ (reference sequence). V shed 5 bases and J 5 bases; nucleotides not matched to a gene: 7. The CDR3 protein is CASSPSSGRVHEQYF. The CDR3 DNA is TGTGCCAGCAGCCCCTCTAGCGGGAGGGTCCACGAGCAGTACTTC.

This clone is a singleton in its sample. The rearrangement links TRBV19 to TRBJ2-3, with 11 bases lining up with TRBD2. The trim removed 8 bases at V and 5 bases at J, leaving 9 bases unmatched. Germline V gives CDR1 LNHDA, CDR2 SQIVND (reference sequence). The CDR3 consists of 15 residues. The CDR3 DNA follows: TGTGCCAGTTGTGGGCTAGCGGGGGGTGAAGATACGCAGTATTTT. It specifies CASCGLAGGEDTQYF. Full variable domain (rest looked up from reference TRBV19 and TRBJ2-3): DGGITQSPKYLFRKEGQNVTLSCEQNLNHDAMYWYRQDPGQGLRLIYYSQIVNDFQKGDIAEGYSVSREKKESFPLTVTSAQKNPTAFYLCASCGLAGGEDTQYFGPGTRLTVL.

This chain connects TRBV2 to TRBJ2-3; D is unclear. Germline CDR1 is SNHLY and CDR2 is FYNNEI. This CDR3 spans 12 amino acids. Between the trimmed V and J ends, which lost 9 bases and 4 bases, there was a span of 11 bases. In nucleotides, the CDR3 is TGTGCCAGTGCTTACTCGGCAGATACGCAGTATTTT. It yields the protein CASAYSADTQYF.

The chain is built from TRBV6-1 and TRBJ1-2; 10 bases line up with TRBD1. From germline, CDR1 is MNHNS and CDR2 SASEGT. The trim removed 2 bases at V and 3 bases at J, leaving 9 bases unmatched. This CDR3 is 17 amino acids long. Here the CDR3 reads CASSETGTGVGHYGYTF. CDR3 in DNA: TGTGCCAGCAGTGAAACCGGGACAGGGGTGGGTCACTATGGCTACACCTTC.

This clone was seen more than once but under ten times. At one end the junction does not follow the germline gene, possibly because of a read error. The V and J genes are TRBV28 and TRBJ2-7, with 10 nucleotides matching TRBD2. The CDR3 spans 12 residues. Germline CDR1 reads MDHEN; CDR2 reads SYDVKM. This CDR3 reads CASSFMTSGPQF. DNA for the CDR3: TGTGCCAGCAGTTTCATGACTAGCGGGCCGCAGTTC.

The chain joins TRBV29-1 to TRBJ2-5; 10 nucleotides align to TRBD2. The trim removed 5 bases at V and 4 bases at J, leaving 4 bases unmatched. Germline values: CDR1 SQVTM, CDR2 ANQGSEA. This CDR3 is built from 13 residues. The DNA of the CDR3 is TGCAGCGTTAGCGGGGGGGCCGGAGAGACCCAGTACTTC. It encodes CSVSGGAGETQYF.